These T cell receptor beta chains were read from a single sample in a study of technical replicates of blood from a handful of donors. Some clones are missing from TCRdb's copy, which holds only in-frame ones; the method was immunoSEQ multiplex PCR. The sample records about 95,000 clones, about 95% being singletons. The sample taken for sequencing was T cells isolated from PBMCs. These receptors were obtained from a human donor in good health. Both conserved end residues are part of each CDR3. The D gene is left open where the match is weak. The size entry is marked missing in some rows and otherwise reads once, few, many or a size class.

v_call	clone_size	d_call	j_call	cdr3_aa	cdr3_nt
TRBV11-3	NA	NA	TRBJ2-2	CASSPWEGGDTGELFF	TGTGCCAGCAGCCCCTGGGAGGGGGGGGACACCGGGGAGCTGTTTTTT
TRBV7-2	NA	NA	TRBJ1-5	CASSLTLASQPQHF	TGTGCCAGCAGCTTAACGCTGGCAAGTCAGCCCCAGCATTTT
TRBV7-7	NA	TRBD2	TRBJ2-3	CACGRLTDTQYF	TGTGCTTGCGGGAGACTAACAGATACGCAGTATTTT
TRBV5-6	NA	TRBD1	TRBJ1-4	CASSWGDSEKLFF	TGTGCCAGCAGCTGGGGGGACAGTGAAAAACTGTTTTTT
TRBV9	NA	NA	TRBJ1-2	CASSVRAGQGSWGYTF	TGTGCCAGCAGCGTACGGGCGGGGCAGGGAAGTTGGGGCTACACCTTC
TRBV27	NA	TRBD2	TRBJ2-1	CASSLLSGMYNEQFF	TGTGCCAGCAGCTTACTAAGCGGGATGTACAATGAGCAGTTCTTC
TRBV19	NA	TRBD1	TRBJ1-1	CASTPVDRGTEAFF	TGTGCCAGTACTCCAGTAGACAGGGGCACTGAAGCTTTCTTT
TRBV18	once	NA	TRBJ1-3	CASSVGGSGNTIYF	TGTGCCAGCTCAGTTGGAGGGAGCGGAAACACCATATATTTT
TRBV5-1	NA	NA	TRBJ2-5	CASSLDTGQTQYF	TGCGCCAGCAGCTTGGATACAGGTCAGACCCAGTACTTC
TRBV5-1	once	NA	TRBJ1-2	CASSFRKEDYGYTF	TGCGCCAGCAGCTTTCGGAAGGAGGACTATGGCTACACCTTC